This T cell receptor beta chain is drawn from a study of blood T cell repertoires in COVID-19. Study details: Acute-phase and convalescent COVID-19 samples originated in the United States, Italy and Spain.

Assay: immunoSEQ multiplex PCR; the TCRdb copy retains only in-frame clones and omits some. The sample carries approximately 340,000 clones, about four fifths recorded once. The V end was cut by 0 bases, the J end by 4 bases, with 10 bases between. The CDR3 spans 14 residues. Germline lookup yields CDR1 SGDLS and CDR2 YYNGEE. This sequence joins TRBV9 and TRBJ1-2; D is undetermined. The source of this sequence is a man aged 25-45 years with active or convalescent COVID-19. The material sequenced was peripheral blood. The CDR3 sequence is CASSVATEAYGYTF. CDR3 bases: TGTGCCAGCAGCGTAGCGACGGAGGCCTATGGCTACACCTTC.